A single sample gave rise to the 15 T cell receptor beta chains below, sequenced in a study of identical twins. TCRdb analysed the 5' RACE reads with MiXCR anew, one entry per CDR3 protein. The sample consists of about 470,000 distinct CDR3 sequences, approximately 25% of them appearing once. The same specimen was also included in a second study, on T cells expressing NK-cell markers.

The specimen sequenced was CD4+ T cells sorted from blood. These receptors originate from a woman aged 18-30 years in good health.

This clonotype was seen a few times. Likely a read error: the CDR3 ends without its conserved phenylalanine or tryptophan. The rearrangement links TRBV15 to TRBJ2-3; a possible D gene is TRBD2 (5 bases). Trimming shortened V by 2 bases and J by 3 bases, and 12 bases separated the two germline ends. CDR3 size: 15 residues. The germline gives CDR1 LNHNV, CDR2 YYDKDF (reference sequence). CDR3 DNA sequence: TGTGCCACCAGCAGACGCACCCGGGGAACAGATACGCAGTATCTT. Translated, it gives CATSRRTRGTDTQYL.

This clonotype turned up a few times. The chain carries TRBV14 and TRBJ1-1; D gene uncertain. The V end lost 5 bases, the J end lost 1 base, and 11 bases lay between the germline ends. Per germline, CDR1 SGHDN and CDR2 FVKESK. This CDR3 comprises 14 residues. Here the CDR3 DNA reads TGTGCCAGCAGCACGATCAGGCAGAACACTGAAGCTTTCTTT. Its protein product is CASSTIRQNTEAFF.

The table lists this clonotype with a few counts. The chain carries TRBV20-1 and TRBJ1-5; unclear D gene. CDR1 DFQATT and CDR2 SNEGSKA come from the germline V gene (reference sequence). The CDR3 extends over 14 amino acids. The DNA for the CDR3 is TGCAGCGCGTCGGGTCGACCGAGCCTTAGCCCCCAGCATTTT. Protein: CSASGRPSLSPQHF.

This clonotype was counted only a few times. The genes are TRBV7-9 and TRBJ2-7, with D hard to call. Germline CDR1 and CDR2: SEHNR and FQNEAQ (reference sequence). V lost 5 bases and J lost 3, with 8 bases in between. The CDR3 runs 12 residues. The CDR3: CASSRQVYEQYF. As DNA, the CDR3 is TGTGCCAGCAGCCGCCAGGTCTACGAGCAGTACTTC.

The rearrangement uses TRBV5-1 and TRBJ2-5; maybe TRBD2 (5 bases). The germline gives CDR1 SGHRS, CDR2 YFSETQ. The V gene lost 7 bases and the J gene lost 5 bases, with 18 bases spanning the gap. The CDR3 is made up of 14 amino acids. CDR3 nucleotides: TGCGCCAGCGGACCCGGGAACCGAGGGGAGACCCAGTACTTC. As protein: CASGPGNRGETQYF.

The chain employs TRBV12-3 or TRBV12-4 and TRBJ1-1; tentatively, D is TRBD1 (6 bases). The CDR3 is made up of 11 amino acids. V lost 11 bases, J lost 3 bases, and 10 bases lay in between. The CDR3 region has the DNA TGTGCCGTACAGGGTTACACTGAAGCTTTCTTT. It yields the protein CAVQGYTEAFF.

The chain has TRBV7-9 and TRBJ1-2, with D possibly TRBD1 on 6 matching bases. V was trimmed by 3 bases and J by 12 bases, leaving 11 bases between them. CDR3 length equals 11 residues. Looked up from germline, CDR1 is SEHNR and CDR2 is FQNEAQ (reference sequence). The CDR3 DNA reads TGTGCCAGCAGCTTGGACAGTTTGCACACCTTC. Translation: CASSLDSLHTF.

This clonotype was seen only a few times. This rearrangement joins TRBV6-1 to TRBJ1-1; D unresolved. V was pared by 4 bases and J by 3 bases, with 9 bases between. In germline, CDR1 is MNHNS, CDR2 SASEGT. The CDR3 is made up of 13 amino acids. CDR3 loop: CASSVAGYTEAFF. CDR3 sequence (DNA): TGTGCCAGCAGTGTTGCGGGATACACTGAAGCTTTCTTT.

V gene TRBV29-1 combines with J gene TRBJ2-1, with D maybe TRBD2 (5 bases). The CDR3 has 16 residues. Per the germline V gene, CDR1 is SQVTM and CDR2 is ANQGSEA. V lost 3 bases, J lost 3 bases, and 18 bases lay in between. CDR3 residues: CSVDGGGRRGYNEQFF. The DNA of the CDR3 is TGCAGCGTTGATGGAGGAGGAAGACGCGGCTACAATGAGCAGTTCTTC.

CDR3: CASSSPRGSVGPQHF. CDR3 coding DNA: TGTGCCAGTAGTAGCCCCAGGGGGTCGGTGGGGCCCCAGCATTTT. The J gene is TRBJ1-5, the V gene TRBV19; the match to TRBD1 covers 7 bases. V was pared by 4 bases and J by 9 bases, with 12 bases of the junction left unmatched. Germline-derived CDR1 and CDR2 are LNHDA and SQIVND (reference sequence). The CDR3 loop spans 15 amino acids.

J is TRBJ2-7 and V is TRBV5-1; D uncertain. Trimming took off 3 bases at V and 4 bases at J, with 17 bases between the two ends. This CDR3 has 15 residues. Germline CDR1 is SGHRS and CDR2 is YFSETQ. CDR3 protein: CASSSTTDGLYEQYF. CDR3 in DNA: TGCGCCAGCAGCTCCACTACCGACGGATTATACGAGCAGTACTTC.

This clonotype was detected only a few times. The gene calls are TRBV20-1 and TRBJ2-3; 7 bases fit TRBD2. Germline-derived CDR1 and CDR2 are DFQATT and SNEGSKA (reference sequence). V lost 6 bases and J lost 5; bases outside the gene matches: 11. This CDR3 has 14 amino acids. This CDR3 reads CSANRDYAGDTQYF. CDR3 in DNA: TGCAGTGCGAACCGGGACTATGCGGGAGATACGCAGTATTTT.

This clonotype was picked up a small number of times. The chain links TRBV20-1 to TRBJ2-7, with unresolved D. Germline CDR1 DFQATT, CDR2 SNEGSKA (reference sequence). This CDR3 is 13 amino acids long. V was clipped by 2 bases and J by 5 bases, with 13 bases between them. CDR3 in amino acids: CSARRLLWDEQYF. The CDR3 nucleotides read TGCAGTGCTAGAAGGCTACTGTGGGACGAGCAGTACTTC.

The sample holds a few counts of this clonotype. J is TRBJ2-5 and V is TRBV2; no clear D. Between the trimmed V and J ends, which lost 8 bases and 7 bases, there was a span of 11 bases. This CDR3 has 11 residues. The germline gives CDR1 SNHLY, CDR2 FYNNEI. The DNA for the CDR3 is TGTGCCAGCTATTTCTATCTGACCCAGTACTTC. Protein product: CASYFYLTQYF.

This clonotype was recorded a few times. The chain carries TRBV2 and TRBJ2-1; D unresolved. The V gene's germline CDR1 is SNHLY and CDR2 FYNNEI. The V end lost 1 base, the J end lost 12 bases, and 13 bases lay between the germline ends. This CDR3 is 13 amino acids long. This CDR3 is CASSEGRSATQFF. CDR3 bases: TGTGCCAGCAGTGAAGGAAGATCCGCCACGCAGTTCTTC.